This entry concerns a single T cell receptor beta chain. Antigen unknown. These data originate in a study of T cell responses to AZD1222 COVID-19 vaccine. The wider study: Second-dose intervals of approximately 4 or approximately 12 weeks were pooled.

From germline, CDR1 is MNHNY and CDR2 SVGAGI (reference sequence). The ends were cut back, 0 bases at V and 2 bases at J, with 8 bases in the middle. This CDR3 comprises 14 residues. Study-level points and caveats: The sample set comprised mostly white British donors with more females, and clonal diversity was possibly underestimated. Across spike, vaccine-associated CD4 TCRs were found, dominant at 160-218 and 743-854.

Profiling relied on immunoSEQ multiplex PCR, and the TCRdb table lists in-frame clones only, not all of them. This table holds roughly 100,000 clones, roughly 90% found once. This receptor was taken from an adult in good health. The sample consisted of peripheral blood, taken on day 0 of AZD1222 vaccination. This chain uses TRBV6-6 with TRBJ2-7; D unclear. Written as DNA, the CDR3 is TGTGCCAGCAGTTACTCGACCGCAACCTACGAGCAGTACTTC. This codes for CASSYSTATYEQYF.